This paragraph covers one TCR beta chain sequence. This record belongs to a study of control samples from healthy donors and cancer patients. Measured with immunoSEQ multiplex PCR; TCRdb has only the in-frame clones, and not every one. The sample table sets out fewer than 200,000 clones. V lost 2 bases, J lost 1 base, and 2 bases stayed unmatched. The CDR3 is 15 residues long. The germline CDR1 and CDR2 sequences are SGHTA and FQGTGA. This chain connects TRBV7-3 to TRBJ2-1; 7 nucleotides agree with TRBD2. The sample comprised blood. The sequence was obtained from a woman aged 25 to 39 in good health. Here the CDR3 DNA reads TGTGCCAGCAGCTTAGACGGGGGGTCCTACAATGAGCAGTTCTTC. The encoded protein is CASSLDGGSYNEQFF.